A selection of T cell receptor beta chains follows, all from one sample in a study of tumor-infiltrating lymphocytes in primary liver carcinoma. TCRdb called the multiplex PCR reads again in MiXCR, with one record for every CDR3 protein. The data contain about 300,000 distinct CDR3 sequences, 60% to 80% of them singletons. Sequencing was done on a sample of peripheral blood. Receptors were obtained from a man in his forties with primary liver carcinoma and hepatitis B virus infection. Both conserved end residues are trimmed from each CDR3.

v_gene: TRBV7-9; j_gene: TRBJ2-1; CDR3aa: ASRISGTSGGGGNEQF
v_gene: TRBV5-4; j_gene: TRBJ1-5; CDR3aa: ASSLGGPDQPQH
v_gene: TRBV4-2; j_gene: TRBJ1-5; CDR3aa: ASSQVTVGNQPQH
v_gene: TRBV5-1; j_gene: TRBJ2-7; CDR3aa: ASRYRTGVDEQY
v_gene: TRBV12-3/TRBV12-4; j_gene: TRBJ2-7; CDR3aa: ASSLAGHYEQY
v_gene: TRBV5-4; j_gene: TRBJ2-7; CDR3aa: ASSLGWPSELY
v_gene: TRBV7-8; j_gene: TRBJ1-4; CDR3aa: ASSSAEHGAGEKLF
v_gene: TRBV11-2; j_gene: TRBJ2-5; CDR3aa: ASSPSKSDLETQY
v_gene: TRBV28; j_gene: TRBJ1-5; CDR3aa: ASSSPDRDQPQH
v_gene: TRBV29-1; j_gene: TRBJ2-3; CDR3aa: SVDRTGGTNTQY
v_gene: TRBV28; j_gene: TRBJ2-5; CDR3aa: ASSVVPQETQY
v_gene: TRBV6-5; j_gene: TRBJ2-2; CDR3aa: ASSGTNTGELF
v_gene: TRBV10-3; j_gene: TRBJ1-5; CDR3aa: AISGTRSSNQPQH
v_gene: TRBV4-2; j_gene: TRBJ2-3; CDR3aa: ASSQGTSGVTDTQY
v_gene: TRBV29-1; j_gene: TRBJ1-1; CDR3aa: SGLQGPQAF
v_gene: TRBV5-1; j_gene: TRBJ1-1; CDR3aa: ASSPDYRNTEAF
v_gene: TRBV4-2; j_gene: TRBJ2-5; CDR3aa: ASSPVISGFQETQY
v_gene: TRBV14; j_gene: TRBJ2-3; CDR3aa: ASSQEQGSAKY
v_gene: TRBV10-3; j_gene: TRBJ1-1; CDR3aa: ASRRDNTEAF
v_gene: TRBV12-3/TRBV12-4; j_gene: TRBJ2-2; CDR3aa: ANSRGQGLFGELF
v_gene: TRBV6-2/TRBV6-3; j_gene: TRBJ1-4; CDR3aa: ASRRPGTGINEKLV
v_gene: TRBV7-8; j_gene: TRBJ1-1; CDR3aa: ASSLVVRNTEAF
v_gene: TRBV12-3/TRBV12-4; j_gene: TRBJ2-3; CDR3aa: ASSPFSPRTSFSGGTDTQY
v_gene: TRBV29-1; j_gene: TRBJ2-1; CDR3aa: GVVELAGEGLQF
v_gene: TRBV6-6; j_gene: TRBJ2-3; CDR3aa: ASSYSRDGGTDTQY
v_gene: TRBV11-2; j_gene: TRBJ1-2; CDR3aa: ASGLGGDHGYT
v_gene: TRBV6-5; j_gene: TRBJ1-2; CDR3aa: AGSLDGTNYGYT
v_gene: TRBV11-3; j_gene: TRBJ2-1; CDR3aa: VSSPGLYNEQF
v_gene: TRBV6-1; j_gene: TRBJ2-5; CDR3aa: ASSEAVGGQETQY
v_gene: TRBV2; j_gene: TRBJ2-3; CDR3aa: ASSPSTSGDGRQY
v_gene: TRBV6-5; j_gene: TRBJ2-3; CDR3aa: ASSYMGLTPDTQY
v_gene: TRBV29-1; j_gene: TRBJ2-3; CDR3aa: SVEQGADTQY
v_gene: TRBV6-5; j_gene: TRBJ1-5; CDR3aa: AGQQFSGGSQPQR
v_gene: TRBV29-1; j_gene: TRBJ2-1; CDR3aa: SVGTSGPYNELF
v_gene: TRBV5-1; j_gene: TRBJ2-1; CDR3aa: ASSLEGQGRDEQF
v_gene: TRBV5-1; j_gene: TRBJ1-1; CDR3aa: ASSFQDATEAF
v_gene: TRBV11-2; j_gene: TRBJ2-5; CDR3aa: ASSLNSGMSLETQY
v_gene: TRBV28; j_gene: TRBJ2-3; CDR3aa: ASSPPPWDTQY
v_gene: TRBV4-2; j_gene: TRBJ2-1; CDR3aa: ASSPTSGSYNVQF
v_gene: TRBV11-2; j_gene: TRBJ2-1; CDR3aa: VSSLVGWGRTYNEQF
v_gene: TRBV30; j_gene: TRBJ2-1; CDR3aa: AWSETSVGNEQF
v_gene: TRBV6-6; j_gene: TRBJ2-1; CDR3aa: ASQEAEQPYNEQF
v_gene: TRBV7-9; j_gene: TRBJ1-1; CDR3aa: AAARPVPNTEAF
v_gene: TRBV6-2/TRBV6-3; j_gene: TRBJ2-3; CDR3aa: ASRTDRGTDTQY
v_gene: TRBV10-2; j_gene: TRBJ2-7; CDR3aa: ASTDRTQKYEQY
v_gene: TRBV12-3/TRBV12-4; j_gene: TRBJ2-1; CDR3aa: VSSPKRALVVHEQF
v_gene: TRBV5-4; j_gene: TRBJ2-3; CDR3aa: ASSGGAGGTDTQY
v_gene: TRBV11-1; j_gene: TRBJ2-1; CDR3aa: ASNLVGTRYNEQF
v_gene: TRBV28; j_gene: TRBJ2-5; CDR3aa: ASSTDNQETQY
v_gene: TRBV29-1; j_gene: TRBJ1-1; CDR3aa: SVGTVANTEAF
v_gene: TRBV29-1; j_gene: TRBJ1-5; CDR3aa: SAGGSSQPQH
v_gene: TRBV7-8; j_gene: TRBJ2-1; CDR3aa: ASRVIGDLNEQF
v_gene: TRBV11-1; j_gene: TRBJ2-7; CDR3aa: ASSKGTRATYKQY
v_gene: TRBV6-5; j_gene: TRBJ2-2; CDR3aa: ASSRTRRGVNTGELF
v_gene: TRBV11-1; j_gene: TRBJ1-4; CDR3aa: ANSTSNEKLF
v_gene: TRBV6-1; j_gene: TRBJ2-1; CDR3aa: ASSEVEYNEQF
v_gene: TRBV29-1; j_gene: TRBJ2-7; CDR3aa: SVRTSGSYEQY
v_gene: TRBV28; j_gene: TRBJ1-5; CDR3aa: ASSPNGQGGQPQH